This TCR beta chain derives from a study of T cell changes during pregnancy in multiple sclerosis (dated by TCRdb to about 2019). Regarding the study in general: In women with multiple sclerosis, the researchers looked at how the T cell repertoire shifted as pregnancy progressed.

For CDR1 and CDR2, the germline V gene lists KGHSH and LQKENI. The CDR3 goes from the cysteine to the phenylalanine over 13 residues. Only CDR3 DNA remains: 39 bases, in frame from the first base. Trimming removed 5 bases from V and 1 base from J, leaving 8 bases between the germline ends. With regard to this clone: Its antigen target is currently unknown. Nothing much larger sits one base from this clone, and base qualities are not available.

The library was built by means of the immunoSEQ multiplex PCR assay. TCRdb re-hosts the immuneACCESS table, in-frame sequences only. Its copies lack some clones; in the studies checked, an unresolved V gene accounts for under half of them, and the cause for the rest is not known. The sample table holds around 97,000 clones, of which roughly nine tenths were seen once. The ten largest clones take up under 0.85% of the sample. This receptor was obtained from a female donor in good health, enrolled as a control in a pregnancy study. Recombination joined TRBV18 with TRBJ1-1; the D gene is perhaps TRBD1, from 6 matching bases. Sequences were derived from peripheral blood, sampled in the second trimester of pregnancy. The nucleotide sequence reads TGTGCCAGCTCAGCGGACAGGAACACTGAAGCTTTCTTT. Translated, it reads CASSADRNTEAFF. Full variable domain (CDR3 extended with the reference TRBV18 and TRBJ1-1 proteins): NAGVMQNPRHLVRRRGQEARLRCSPMKGHSHVYWYRQLPEEGLKFMVYLQKENIIDESGMPKERFSAEFPKEGPSILRIQQVVRGDSAAYFCASSADRNTEAFFGQGTRLTVV.